This T cell receptor (beta chain) comes out of a study of T cell changes during pregnancy in multiple sclerosis. CDR3 size: 15 residues. The germline V gene has CDR1 SGDLS and CDR2 YYNGEE. V was pared by 3 bases and J by 6 bases, with 5 bases of the junction left unmatched. Clones were read by immunoSEQ multiplex PCR, and TCRdb kept only the in-frame ones, dropping some. The sample holds about 59,000 clones, about 95% seen once. This specimen was CD8+ T cells from peripheral blood mononuclear cells, taken after pregnancy. The gene calls are TRBV9 and TRBJ2-7; TRBD2 matches at 14 bases. The sequence derives from a female donor with multiple sclerosis, enrolled in a pregnancy study. As DNA, the CDR3 is TGTGCCAGCAGCGAGGGGACTAGCGGGAGTGTCGAGCAGTACTTC. Its protein is CASSEGTSGSVEQYF.